The T cell receptor (beta chain) described here comes from a study of cytomegalovirus exposure and HLA in healthy donors. Study observations and caveats: Researchers reported in a later analysis that common viral pathogens appeared linked to several top clusters.

V was clipped by 8 bases and J by 0 bases; unmatched bases: 5. Germline CDR1 MDHEN, CDR2 SYDVKM. The CDR3 covers 14 residues. This clone came up many times. Its antigen is still unknown. Healthy people donating bone marrow made up the donors. PCR employed 60 Vbeta and 13 Jbeta primers. Produced via immunoSEQ multiplex PCR; TCRdb's table is partial and in-frame only. The profile shows roughly 120,000 clones, less than 10% of them singletons. This receptor was obtained from a woman in her thirties or forties in good health and CMV-seropositive. The chain couples TRBV28 to TRBJ2-7; 9 bases align to TRBD2. Sequencing was performed on PBMCs. CDR3 nucleotide sequence: TGTGCCAGCCGTAGCGGGGGCCACTCCTACGAGCAGTACTTC. It translates to CASRSGGHSYEQYF.